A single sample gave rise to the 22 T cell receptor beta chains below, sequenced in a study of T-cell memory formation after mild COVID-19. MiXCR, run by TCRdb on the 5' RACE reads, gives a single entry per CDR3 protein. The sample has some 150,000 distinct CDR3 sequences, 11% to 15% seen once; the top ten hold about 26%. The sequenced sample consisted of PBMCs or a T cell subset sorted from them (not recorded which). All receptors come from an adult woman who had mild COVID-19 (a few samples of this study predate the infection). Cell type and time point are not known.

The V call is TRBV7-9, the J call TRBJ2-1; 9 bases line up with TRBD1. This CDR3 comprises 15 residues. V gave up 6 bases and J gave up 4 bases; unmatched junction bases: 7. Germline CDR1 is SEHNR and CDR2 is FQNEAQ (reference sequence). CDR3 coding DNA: TGTGCCAGCAGGTCCGGGACAGGGTCGTACAATGAGCAGTTCTTC. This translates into CASRSGTGSYNEQFF.

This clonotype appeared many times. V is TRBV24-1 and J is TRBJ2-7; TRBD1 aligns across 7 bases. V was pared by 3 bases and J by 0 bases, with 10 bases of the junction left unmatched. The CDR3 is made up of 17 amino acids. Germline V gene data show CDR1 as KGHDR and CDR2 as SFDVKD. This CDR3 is CATSDDGSQGVSYEQYF. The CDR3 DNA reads TGTGCCACCAGTGATGATGGGTCTCAGGGGGTCTCCTACGAGCAGTACTTC.

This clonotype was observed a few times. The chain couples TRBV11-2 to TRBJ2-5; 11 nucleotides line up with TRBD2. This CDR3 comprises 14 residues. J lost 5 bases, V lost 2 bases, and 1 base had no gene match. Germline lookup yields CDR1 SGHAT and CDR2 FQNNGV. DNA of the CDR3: TGTGCCAGCAGCTTACTAGCGGGAGGCGAGACCCAGTACTTC. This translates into CASSLLAGGETQYF.

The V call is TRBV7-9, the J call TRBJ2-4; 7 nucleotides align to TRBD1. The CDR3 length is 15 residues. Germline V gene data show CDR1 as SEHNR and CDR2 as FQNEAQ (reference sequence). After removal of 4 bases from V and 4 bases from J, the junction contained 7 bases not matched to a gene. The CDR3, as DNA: TGTGCCAGCAGCTCAAAGACAGGGAGTAAAAACATTCAGTACTTC. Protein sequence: CASSSKTGSKNIQYF.

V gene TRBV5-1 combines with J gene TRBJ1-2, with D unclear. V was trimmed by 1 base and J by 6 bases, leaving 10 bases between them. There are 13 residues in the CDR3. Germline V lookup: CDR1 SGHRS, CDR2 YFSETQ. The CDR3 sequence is CASSLTLGDGYTF. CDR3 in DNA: TGCGCCAGCAGCTTGACCCTGGGTGATGGCTACACCTTC.

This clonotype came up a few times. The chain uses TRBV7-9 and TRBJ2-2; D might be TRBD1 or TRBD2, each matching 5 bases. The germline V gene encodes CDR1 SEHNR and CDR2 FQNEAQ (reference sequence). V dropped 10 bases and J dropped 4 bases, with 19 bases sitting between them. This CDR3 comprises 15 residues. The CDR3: CATPQPLGGTGELFF. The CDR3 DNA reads TGTGCCACGCCGCAGCCCCTTGGGGGCACCGGGGAGCTGTTTTTT.

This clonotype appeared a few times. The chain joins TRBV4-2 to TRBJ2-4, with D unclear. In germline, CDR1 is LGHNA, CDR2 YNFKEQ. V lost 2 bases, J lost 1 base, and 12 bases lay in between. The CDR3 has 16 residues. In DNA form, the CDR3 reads TGTGCCAGCAGCCAACACCTAGAGGTTGCCAAAAACATTCAGTACTTC. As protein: CASSQHLEVAKNIQYF.

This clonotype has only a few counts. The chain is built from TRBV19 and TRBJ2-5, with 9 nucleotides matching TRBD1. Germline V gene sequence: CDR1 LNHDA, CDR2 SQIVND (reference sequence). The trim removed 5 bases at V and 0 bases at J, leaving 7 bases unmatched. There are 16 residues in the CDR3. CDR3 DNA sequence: TGTGCCAGTAGTCCACGGACAGGGGAGTACCAAGAGACCCAGTACTTC. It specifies CASSPRTGEYQETQYF.

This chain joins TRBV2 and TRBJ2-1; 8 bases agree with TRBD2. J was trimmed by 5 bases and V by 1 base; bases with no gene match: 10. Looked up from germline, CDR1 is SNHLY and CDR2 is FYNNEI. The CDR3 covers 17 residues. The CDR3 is CASSEDGQREYHNEQFF. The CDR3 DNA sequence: TGTGCCAGCAGTGAAGATGGCCAGCGGGAGTACCACAATGAGCAGTTCTTC.

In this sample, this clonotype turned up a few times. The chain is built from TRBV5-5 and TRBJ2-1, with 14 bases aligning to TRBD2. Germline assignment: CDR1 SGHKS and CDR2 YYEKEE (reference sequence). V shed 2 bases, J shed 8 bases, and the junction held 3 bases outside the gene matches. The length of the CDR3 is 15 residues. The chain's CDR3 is CASSLGTSGGYEQFF. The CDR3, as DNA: TGTGCCAGCAGCTTAGGGACTAGCGGGGGATATGAGCAGTTCTTC. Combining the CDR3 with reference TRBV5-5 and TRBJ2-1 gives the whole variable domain DAGVTQSPTHLIKTRGQQVTLRCSPISGHKSVSWYQQVLGQGPQFIFQYYEKEERGRGNFPDRFSARQFPNYSSELNVNALLLGDSALYLCASSLGTSGGYEQFFGPGTRLTVL.

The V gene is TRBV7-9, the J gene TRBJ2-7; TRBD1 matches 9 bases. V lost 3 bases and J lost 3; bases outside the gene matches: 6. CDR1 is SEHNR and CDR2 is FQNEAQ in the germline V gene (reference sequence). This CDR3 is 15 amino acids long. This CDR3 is CASSLSGTGFYEQYF. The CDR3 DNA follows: TGTGCCAGCAGCTTGTCCGGGACAGGGTTCTACGAGCAGTACTTC.

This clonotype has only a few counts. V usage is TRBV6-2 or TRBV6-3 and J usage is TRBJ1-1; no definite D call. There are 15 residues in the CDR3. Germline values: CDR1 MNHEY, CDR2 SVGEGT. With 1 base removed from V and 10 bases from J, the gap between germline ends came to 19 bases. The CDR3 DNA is TGTGCCAGCAGTTACTACCGACCCGGGTCGGACGGAGCTTTCTTT. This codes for CASSYYRPGSDGAFF.

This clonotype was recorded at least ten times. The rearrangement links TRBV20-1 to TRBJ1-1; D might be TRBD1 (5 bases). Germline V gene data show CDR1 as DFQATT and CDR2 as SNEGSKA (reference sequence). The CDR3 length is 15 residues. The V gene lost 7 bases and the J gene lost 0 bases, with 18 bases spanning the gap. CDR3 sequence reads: CSVTARENLNTEAFF. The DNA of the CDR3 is TGCAGTGTGACAGCCCGCGAGAACTTGAACACTGAAGCTTTCTTT.

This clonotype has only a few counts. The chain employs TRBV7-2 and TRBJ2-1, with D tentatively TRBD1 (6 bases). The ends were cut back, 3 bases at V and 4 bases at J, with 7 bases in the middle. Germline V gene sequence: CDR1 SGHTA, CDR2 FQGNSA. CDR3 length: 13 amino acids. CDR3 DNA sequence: TGTGCCAGCAGCTTTCAGGGGTACAATGAGCAGTTCTTC. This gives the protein CASSFQGYNEQFF.

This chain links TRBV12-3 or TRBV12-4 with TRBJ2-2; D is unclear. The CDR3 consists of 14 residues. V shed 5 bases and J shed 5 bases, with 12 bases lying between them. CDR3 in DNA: TGTGCCAGCAGTCCCCAGACTGGTACCGGGGAGCTGTTTTTT. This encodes CASSPQTGTGELFF.

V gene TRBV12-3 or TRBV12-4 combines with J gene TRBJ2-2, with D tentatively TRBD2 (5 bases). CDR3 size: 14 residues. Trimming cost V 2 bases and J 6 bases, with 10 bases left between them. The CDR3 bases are TGTGCCAGCAGTTTACTACTAGTTCCCGGGGAGCTGTTTTTT. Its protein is CASSLLLVPGELFF.

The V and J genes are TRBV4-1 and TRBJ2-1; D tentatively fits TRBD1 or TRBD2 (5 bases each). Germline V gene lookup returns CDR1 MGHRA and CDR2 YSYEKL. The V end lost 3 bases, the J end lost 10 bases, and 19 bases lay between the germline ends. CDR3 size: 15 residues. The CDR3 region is CASSQTTGGSGEQFF. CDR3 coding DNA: TGCGCCAGCAGCCAGACTACTGGGGGTTCGGGAGAGCAGTTCTTC.

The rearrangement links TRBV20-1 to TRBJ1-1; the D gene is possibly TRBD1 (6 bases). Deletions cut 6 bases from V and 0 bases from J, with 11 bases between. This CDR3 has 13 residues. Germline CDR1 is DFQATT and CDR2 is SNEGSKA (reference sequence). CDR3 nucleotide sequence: TGCAGTGCCGAAGACAGGTTGAACACTGAAGCTTTCTTT. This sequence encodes CSAEDRLNTEAFF.

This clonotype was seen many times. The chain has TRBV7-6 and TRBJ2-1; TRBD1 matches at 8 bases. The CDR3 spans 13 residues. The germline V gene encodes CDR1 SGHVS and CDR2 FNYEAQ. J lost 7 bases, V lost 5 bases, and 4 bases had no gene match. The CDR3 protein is CASSRDRGNEQFF. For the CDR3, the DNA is TGTGCCAGCAGCCGCGACAGGGGAAATGAGCAGTTCTTC.

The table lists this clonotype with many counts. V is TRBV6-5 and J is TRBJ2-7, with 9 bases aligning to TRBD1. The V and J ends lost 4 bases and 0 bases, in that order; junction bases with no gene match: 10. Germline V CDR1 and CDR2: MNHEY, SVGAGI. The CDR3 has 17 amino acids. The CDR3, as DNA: TGTGCCAGCAGTTGGTCACCGCCGGGACAGGGCTCCTACGAGCAGTACTTC. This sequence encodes CASSWSPPGQGSYEQYF.

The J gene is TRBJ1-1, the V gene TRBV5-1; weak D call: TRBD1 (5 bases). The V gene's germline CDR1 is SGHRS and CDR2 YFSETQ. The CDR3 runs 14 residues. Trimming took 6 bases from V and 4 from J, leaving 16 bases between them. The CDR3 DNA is TGCGCCAGCATTGGGGGGAATAGCGGCACTGAAGCTTTCTTT. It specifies CASIGGNSGTEAFF. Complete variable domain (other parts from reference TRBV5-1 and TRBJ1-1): KAGVTQTPRYLIKTRGQQVTLSCSPISGHRSVSWYQQTPGQGLQFLFEYFSETQRNKGNFPGRFSGRQFSNSRSEMNVSTLELGDSALYLCASIGGNSGTEAFFGQGTRLTVV.

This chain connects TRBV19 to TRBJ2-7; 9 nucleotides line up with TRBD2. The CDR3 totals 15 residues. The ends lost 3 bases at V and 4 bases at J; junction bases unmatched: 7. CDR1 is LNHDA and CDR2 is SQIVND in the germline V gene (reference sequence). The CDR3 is CASSIALAGSYEQYF. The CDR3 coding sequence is TGTGCCAGTAGTATTGCTCTAGCGGGATCATACGAGCAGTACTTC.